This T cell receptor beta chain comes out of a study of high-grade serous ovarian cancer treatment subgroups. The study, taken as a whole, reports: TCR clonal relatedness correlated positively with neoantigen level.

Measured with immunoSEQ multiplex PCR; TCRdb has only the in-frame clones, and not every one. Here the sample spans thousands of clones, around four fifths being singletons. Note on this clone: The antigen remains undetermined.

The germline V gene encodes CDR1 SEHNR and CDR2 FQNEAQ (reference sequence). The junction had 14 bases not matched to a gene; V was cut back by 2 bases and J by 7 bases. This CDR3 spans 17 amino acids. The tumor samples were collected prior to definitive surgery or chemotherapy. Sequencing used tumor tissue. This TCR was sampled from a human donor with high-grade serous ovarian cancer. The V gene is TRBV7-9, the J gene TRBJ2-1; 7 positions match TRBD1. The CDR3 is CASSLIQRDSRLNEQFF. In nucleotides, the CDR3 is TGTGCCAGCAGCTTAATCCAACGGGACAGCCGGTTAAATGAGCAGTTCTTC.